This paragraph reports one T cell receptor beta chain. The CDR3 runs to 17 residues. The germline CDR1 and CDR2 sequences are MNHEY and SVGEGT. V gave up 5 bases and J gave up 8 bases; unmatched junction bases: 12. This sample was taken from a study of T cells in Graves' hyperthyroidism and ophthalmopathy. Amplification of TCR beta CDR3 regions used RNA as the template. TCR CDR3 regions were first amplified by RT-PCR with HTBI primers. TCRdb used MiXCR to reprocess the multiplex PCR reads, holding one entry per CDR3 protein. The table includes about 640,000 distinct CDR3 sequences, roughly 14% detected once.

The origin of this receptor is a woman aged 45-60 years with Graves' ophthalmopathy. The sample consisted of blood. The genes are TRBV6-2 or TRBV6-3 and TRBJ2-1; 13 bases line up with TRBD2. CDR3 amino acids: CASSLTGLAGVLYEQFF. Here the CDR3 DNA reads TGTGCCAGCAGTCTAACCGGACTAGCGGGAGTTCTCTATGAGCAGTTCTTC.